The following is a T cell receptor (beta chain) sequence with its context. Germline V gene sequence: CDR1 SNHLY, CDR2 FYNNEI. CDR3 length equals 14 residues. V dropped 7 bases and J dropped 1 base, with 10 bases sitting between them. Genomic DNA belonging to each subset was distributed in equal measure over several immunoSEQ plates. This table comes from immunoSEQ multiplex PCR, and its TCRdb copy is limited to in-frame clones, with some not included. Here the sample spans about 490,000 clones, about 82% being singletons. This sample is drawn from a study of shared clonotypes between healthy human individuals. As for the study in general: A couple of women and a few men aged 18 to 49 served as donors.

The TCR was taken from a woman aged 40 to 50 in good health. Some clones in this sample may be carry-over from other donors' samples. The sequenced sample was PBMCs. This chain uses TRBV2 with TRBJ2-2; TRBD2 might be the D (5 bases). Here the CDR3 DNA reads TGTGCCAGCAAGTCGGGGATGAACACCGGGGAGCTGTTTTTT. It translates to CASKSGMNTGELFF.